The rows below give T cell receptor beta chains drawn from one sample of a study of blood T cell repertoires in COVID-19. The repertoire was sequenced with immunoSEQ multiplex PCR; TCRdb's copy has only in-frame clones and lacks some. This sample has tens of thousands of clones, with 90% to 95% found just once. Sequences were obtained from peripheral blood. The receptors originated from a human donor in a cohort sampled during active COVID-19. The CDR3 runs from the conserved cysteine through the conserved F or W. D genes are given only for firm matches. Some rows have no size entry. The others give once, few or many, or a class for an expanded clone.

j_gene: TRBJ2-1
d_gene: -
abundance: once
v_gene: TRBV6-6
CDR3aa: CASKDSYNEQFF
CDR3nt: TGTGCCAGCAAGGACAGTTACAATGAGCAGTTCTTC

j_gene: TRBJ1-5
d_gene: -
abundance: -
v_gene: TRBV2
CDR3aa: CASSENTESQPQHF
CDR3nt: TGTGCCAGCAGTGAAAACACAGAGAGTCAGCCCCAGCATTTT

j_gene: TRBJ1-2
d_gene: TRBD1
abundance: -
v_gene: TRBV3-1/TRBV3-2
CDR3aa: CASSLRTGDGYTF
CDR3nt: TGTGCCAGCAGCCTCAGGACAGGTGATGGCTACACCTTC

j_gene: TRBJ1-1
d_gene: TRBD1
abundance: once
v_gene: TRBV29-1
CDR3aa: CSVEGQGTEAFF
CDR3nt: TGCAGCGTTGAGGGACAGGGGACTGAAGCTTTCTTT

j_gene: TRBJ2-1
d_gene: -
abundance: -
v_gene: TRBV7-2
CDR3aa: CASRSVLNNEQFF
CDR3nt: TGTGCCAGCAGATCCGTCCTTAACAATGAGCAGTTCTTC

j_gene: TRBJ2-7
d_gene: -
abundance: -
v_gene: TRBV27
CDR3aa: CASSFQDRNYEQYF
CDR3nt: TGTGCCAGCAGTTTCCAAGACAGGAACTACGAGCAGTACTTC

j_gene: TRBJ2-7
d_gene: TRBD2
abundance: -
v_gene: TRBV6-5
CDR3aa: CASSYPGLASEQYF
CDR3nt: TGTGCCAGCAGTTATCCGGGACTAGCTAGCGAGCAGTACTTC

j_gene: TRBJ2-3
d_gene: -
abundance: -
v_gene: TRBV18
CDR3aa: CASSPQIEEDTQYF
CDR3nt: TGTGCCAGCTCACCCCAAATAGAGGAAGATACGCAGTATTTT

j_gene: TRBJ1-2
d_gene: -
abundance: -
v_gene: TRBV6-1
CDR3aa: CASSAAGGSGRRYGYTF
CDR3nt: TGTGCCAGCAGTGCTGCGGGAGGGTCGGGACGTCGGTATGGCTACACCTTC

j_gene: TRBJ1-6
d_gene: TRBD1
abundance: few
v_gene: TRBV18
CDR3aa: CASSPEQGAESPLHF
CDR3nt: TGTGCCAGCTCACCGGAACAGGGGGCCGAGTCACCCCTCCACTTT

j_gene: TRBJ1-1
d_gene: TRBD1
abundance: -
v_gene: TRBV7-3
CDR3aa: CASSHGQGGASTEAFF
CDR3nt: TGTGCCAGCAGCCACGGACAGGGGGGAGCAAGCACTGAAGCTTTCTTT

j_gene: TRBJ2-7
d_gene: -
abundance: -
v_gene: TRBV6-5
CDR3aa: CASRGPSYEQYF
CDR3nt: TGTGCCAGCAGGGGGCCGTCCTACGAGCAGTACTTC

j_gene: TRBJ2-4
d_gene: -
abundance: once
v_gene: TRBV6-1
CDR3aa: CASSGALLGRANIQYF
CDR3nt: TGTGCCAGCAGTGGAGCACTTTTGGGCAGGGCGAACATTCAGTACTTC

j_gene: TRBJ1-5
d_gene: TRBD1
abundance: -
v_gene: TRBV7-2
CDR3aa: CASSLGQGADQPQHF
CDR3nt: TGTGCCAGCAGCTTAGGACAGGGGGCCGATCAGCCCCAGCATTTT

j_gene: TRBJ1-6
d_gene: TRBD1
abundance: -
v_gene: TRBV4-3
CDR3aa: CASSQDIPQGGANSPLHF
CDR3nt: TGCGCCAGCAGCCAAGATATACCACAGGGGGGTGCTAATTCACCCCTCCACTTT

j_gene: TRBJ1-1
d_gene: TRBD1
abundance: -
v_gene: TRBV5-6
CDR3aa: CASRRTGLTEAFF
CDR3nt: TGTGCCAGCAGAAGGACAGGCCTCACTGAAGCTTTCTTT

j_gene: TRBJ2-2
d_gene: TRBD2
abundance: -
v_gene: TRBV13
CDR3aa: CASSPLPSLLAGGEKDTGELFF
CDR3nt: TGTGCCAGCAGCCCGCTCCCTTCACTACTAGCGGGGGGGGAGAAAGACACCGGGGAGCTGTTTTTT

j_gene: TRBJ2-7
d_gene: -
abundance: -
v_gene: TRBV12-5
CDR3aa: CASALGQTYAQYF
CDR3nt: TGTGCTAGTGCCCTTGGACAGACTTACGCGCAGTACTTC

j_gene: TRBJ2-5
d_gene: TRBD2
abundance: -
v_gene: TRBV18
CDR3aa: CASSPRGLAGGSQETQYF
CDR3nt: TGTGCCAGCTCACCGCGGGGACTAGCGGGGGGTTCCCAAGAGACCCAGTACTTC

j_gene: TRBJ1-1
d_gene: -
abundance: -
v_gene: TRBV13
CDR3aa: CASSLDKNTEAFF
CDR3nt: TGTGCCAGCAGCTTAGACAAGAACACTGAAGCTTTCTTT

j_gene: TRBJ2-1
d_gene: TRBD2
abundance: -
v_gene: TRBV5-6
CDR3aa: CASSPGLVNEQFF
CDR3nt: TGTGCCAGCAGTCCGGGACTAGTCAATGAGCAGTTCTTC

j_gene: TRBJ1-4
d_gene: -
abundance: -
v_gene: TRBV19
CDR3aa: CASSDNPTTNEKLFF
CDR3nt: TGTGCCAGTAGTGACAACCCAACAACTAATGAAAAACTGTTTTTT

j_gene: TRBJ1-5
d_gene: -
abundance: -
v_gene: TRBV2
CDR3aa: CASTLGGAADQPQHF
CDR3nt: TGTGCCAGCACCCTCGGTGGGGCCGCGGATCAGCCCCAGCATTTT

j_gene: TRBJ2-7
d_gene: TRBD2
abundance: -
v_gene: TRBV4-3
CDR3aa: CASSQDRWGGAYEQYF
CDR3nt: TGCGCCAGCAGCCAAGACAGGTGGGGGGGTGCCTACGAGCAGTACTTC

j_gene: TRBJ2-5
d_gene: -
abundance: -
v_gene: TRBV5-6
CDR3aa: CASSLGGLSKETQYF
CDR3nt: TGTGCCAGCAGCTTGGGGGGACTTTCGAAAGAGACCCAGTACTTC

j_gene: TRBJ2-3
d_gene: -
abundance: once
v_gene: TRBV6-2/TRBV6-3
CDR3aa: CASSLGPDTQYF
CDR3nt: TGTGCCAGCAGTCTTGGGCCGGATACGCAGTATTTT

j_gene: TRBJ2-3
d_gene: TRBD2
abundance: -
v_gene: TRBV27
CDR3aa: CASSIAGDTDTQYF
CDR3nt: TGTGCCAGCAGTATAGCGGGAGACACAGATACGCAGTATTTT

j_gene: TRBJ2-3
d_gene: TRBD2
abundance: -
v_gene: TRBV7-3
CDR3aa: CASSPLASGVQGTQYF
CDR3nt: TGTGCCAGCAGCCCCCTGGCTAGCGGGGTCCAGGGGACGCAGTATTTT

j_gene: TRBJ2-7
d_gene: -
abundance: -
v_gene: TRBV2
CDR3aa: CASKRGNGELKQYF
CDR3nt: TGTGCCAGCAAAAGAGGAAACGGGGAGCTGAAGCAGTACTTC

j_gene: TRBJ1-3
d_gene: -
abundance: -
v_gene: TRBV7-9
CDR3aa: CASSFRQSSGNTIYF
CDR3nt: TGTGCCAGCAGCTTTCGACAGAGCTCTGGAAACACCATATATTTT

j_gene: TRBJ1-1
d_gene: TRBD1
abundance: -
v_gene: TRBV5-1
CDR3aa: CASSLGGTGNTEAFF
CDR3nt: TGCGCCAGCAGCTTGGGGGGGACAGGGAACACTGAAGCTTTCTTT

j_gene: TRBJ1-2
d_gene: -
abundance: -
v_gene: TRBV6-6
CDR3aa: CASRLPSDYGYTF
CDR3nt: TGTGCCAGCAGGTTGCCGTCAGACTATGGCTACACCTTC

j_gene: TRBJ2-1
d_gene: -
abundance: -
v_gene: TRBV7-2
CDR3aa: CASSGRGSYNEQFF
CDR3nt: TGTGCCAGCAGCGGCCGGGGCTCCTACAATGAGCAGTTCTTC

j_gene: TRBJ2-3
d_gene: -
abundance: -
v_gene: TRBV29-1
CDR3aa: CSVEGKTGVTDTQYF
CDR3nt: TGCAGCGTTGAGGGAAAAACGGGGGTTACAGATACGCAGTATTTT